Below are 22 T cell receptor beta chains sequenced from a single sample in a study of OX40 agonist ivuxolimab in advanced cancers. The repertoire was sequenced with immunoSEQ multiplex PCR; TCRdb's copy has only in-frame clones and lacks some. The sample yields 70,000 to 95,000 clones, 94% seen once. The sample in question was CD4+ or CD8+ T cells sorted from blood, obtained in a trial of the OX40 agonist ivuxolimab. The source is an adult with an advanced solid tumor such as melanoma, head and neck, liver or kidney cancer.

The V gene is TRBV4-3, the J gene TRBJ2-2; TRBD2 agrees at 7 bases. V shed 2 bases, J shed 2 bases, and the junction held 2 bases outside the gene matches. The germline CDR1 and CDR2 sequences are LGHNA and YSLEER. CDR3 length: 15 amino acids. The CDR3 DNA follows: TGCGCCAGCAGCCAAAGAGCGGGAAACACCGGGGAGCTGTTTTTT. This codes for CASSQRAGNTGELFF.

In this sample, this clone turned up a few times. J is TRBJ2-2 and V is TRBV30; TRBD1 might be the D (5 bases). Germline V CDR1 and CDR2: GTSNPN, SVGIG (reference sequence). Trimming cost V 0 bases and J 7 bases, with 12 bases left between them. The CDR3 has 14 amino acids. The CDR3 spells CAWSVGAGNGELFF. DNA of the CDR3: TGTGCCTGGAGTGTAGGGGCAGGGAACGGGGAGCTGTTTTTT.

The J gene is TRBJ2-7, the V gene TRBV6-5, with D possibly being TRBD2 (5 bases). The CDR3 loop spans 11 amino acids. With 11 bases removed from V and 6 bases from J, the gap between germline ends came to 14 bases. Germline CDR1 is MNHEY and CDR2 is SVGAGI. The CDR3 region is CAGSAAGEQYF. CDR3 coding DNA: TGTGCCGGCTCCGCGGCGGGCGAGCAGTACTTC.

The rearrangement links TRBV7-6 to TRBJ1-2; D is ambiguous. Germline values: CDR1 SGHVS, CDR2 FNYEAQ. The CDR3 is 14 residues long. The germline V and J ends were trimmed by 1 base and 4 bases, with 10 bases remaining between them. CDR3 sequence (DNA): TGTGCCAGCAGCTTAGGTCCAGGAATCTATGGCTACACCTTC. This encodes CASSLGPGIYGYTF.

As regards this clone: The junction and the germline gene differ at one end; a read error may be behind it. The J gene is TRBJ2-4, the V gene TRBV25-1; the match to TRBD2 covers 9 bases. The CDR3 consists of 13 residues. CDR1 is MGHDK, CDR2 SYGVNS, per germline. The CDR3 DNA reads as TGTGCCAGCAGTGAATACGGCGGGGGGGTCCTTGACTTC. Translation gives CASSEYGGGVLDF.

CDR3 loop: CASALTRGLYNEQFF. CDR3 in DNA: TGTGCTAGTGCCCTTACCCGGGGACTTTACAATGAGCAGTTCTTC. V and J are TRBV12-5 and TRBJ2-1; TRBD2 might be the D (6 bases). V lost 7 bases to trimming and J lost 4 bases, with 17 bases between them. CDR1 is LGHNT and CDR2 is FRNRAP in the germline V gene. CDR3 length equals 15 residues.

The chain uses TRBV10-2 and TRBJ2-5; 10 bases are shared with TRBD2. V trimming: 6 bases; J trimming: 2 bases; junction bases outside the gene matches: 6. In germline, CDR1 is WSHSY, CDR2 SAAADI. CDR3 size: 15 residues. For the CDR3, the DNA is TGCGCCAGCAGACGTAGCGGGGGGACGCAAGAGACCCAGTACTTC. This sequence encodes CASRRSGGTQETQYF.

The chain couples TRBV5-6 to TRBJ2-4; D is ambiguous. Germline V CDR1 and CDR2: SGHDT, YYEEEE. This CDR3 has 14 residues. Trimming cost V 0 bases and J 11 bases, with 15 bases left between them. CDR3: CASSLVGDSGVQYF. The CDR3 DNA is TGTGCCAGCAGCTTGGTTGGGGATTCGGGCGTTCAGTACTTC.

The rearrangement links TRBV6-1 to TRBJ1-5, with 8 positions matching TRBD1. Germline V gene lookup returns CDR1 MNHNS and CDR2 SASEGT. The CDR3 is made up of 16 amino acids. V dropped 1 base and J dropped 6; count of bases not matched to a gene: 8. Written as DNA, the CDR3 is TGTGCCAGCAGTGAAGAAGTCGGACAGGGCAGTCAGCCCCAGCATTTT. Its translation: CASSEEVGQGSQPQHF.

This clone has just one count. The chain links TRBV6-1 to TRBJ2-7, with D tentatively TRBD2 (6 bases). Germline V gene data show CDR1 as MNHNS and CDR2 as SASEGT. Deletions cut 8 bases from V and 4 bases from J, with 12 bases between. This CDR3 contains 12 residues. The CDR3 sequence: CASGGAGYEQYF. DNA of the CDR3: TGTGCCAGCGGTGGGGCGGGGTACGAGCAGTACTTC.

The V and J genes are TRBV29-1 and TRBJ2-7; D unclear. Germline CDR1 SQVTM, CDR2 ANQGSEA. The CDR3 is made up of 11 amino acids. Deletions cut 4 bases from V and 7 bases from J, with 11 bases between. CDR3 sequence reads: CSVAGFGEQYF. DNA for the CDR3: TGCAGCGTTGCCGGGTTTGGGGAGCAGTACTTC.

This clone was seen a single time. The V call is TRBV5-4, the J call TRBJ2-7; unclear D gene. Trimming shortened V by 2 bases and J by 3 bases, and 15 bases separated the two germline ends. Germline V lookup: CDR1 SGHNT, CDR2 YYREEE (reference sequence). The CDR3 sequence is 15 residues long. CDR3 residues: CASSFRPPELYEQYF. In DNA, the CDR3 is TGTGCCAGCAGCTTCCGCCCTCCGGAGCTCTACGAGCAGTACTTC.

The J gene is TRBJ2-5, the V gene TRBV5-6, with 7 bases aligning to TRBD1. This CDR3 has 15 residues. CDR1 and CDR2 (germline): SGHDT, YYEEEE. V gave up 2 bases and J gave up 0 bases; unmatched junction bases: 4. The CDR3 DNA reads TGTGCCAGCAGCTTCAGGACAGGCTACCAAGAGACCCAGTACTTC. Encoded protein: CASSFRTGYQETQYF. The full variable domain, in which reference TRBV5-6 and TRBJ2-5 provide the parts outside the CDR3, is DAGVTQSPTHLIKTRGQQVTLRCSPKSGHDTVSWYQQALGQGPQFIFQYYEEEERQRGNFPDRFSGHQFPNYSSELNVNALLLGDSALYLCASSFRTGYQETQYFGPGTRLLVL.

A single count supports this clone. This chain uses TRBV6-5 with TRBJ2-3, with D perhaps matching TRBD1 (5 bases). Deletions cut 4 bases from V and 3 bases from J, with 8 bases between. In germline, CDR1 is MNHEY, CDR2 SVGAGI. The CDR3 totals 13 residues. The CDR3, as DNA: TGTGCCAGCAGTTTCAAGGGGACAGATACGCAGTATTTT. Amino acid sequence: CASSFKGTDTQYF.

The V and J genes are TRBV2 and TRBJ1-3; D is undetermined. The V end was cut by 5 bases, the J end by 8 bases, with 22 bases between. The CDR3 runs to 16 residues. CDR1 SNHLY and CDR2 FYNNEI come from the germline V gene. The CDR3 loop is CASSPPPGEARDTIYF. In DNA form, the CDR3 reads TGTGCCAGCAGTCCCCCCCCAGGAGAAGCTAGAGACACCATATATTTT. Together with reference TRBV2 and TRBJ1-3, the CDR3 gives the full variable domain: EPEVTQTPSHQVTQMGQEVILRCVPISNHLYFYWYRQILGQKVEFLVSFYNNEISEKSEIFDDQFSVERPDGSNFTLKIRSTKLEDSAMYFCASSPPPGEARDTIYFGEGSWLTVV.

The V and J genes are TRBV27 and TRBJ2-7; tentatively, D is TRBD2 (6 bases). Trimming pared 6 bases from V and 3 bases from J, leaving 18 bases between. This CDR3 comprises 15 residues. Germline V CDR1 and CDR2: MNHEY, SMNVEV (reference sequence). The CDR3 loop is CASSEAGLGLYEQYF. The CDR3 nucleotides read TGTGCCAGCAGCGAAGCGGGCCTTGGGCTCTACGAGCAGTACTTC.

The chain recombines TRBV4-1 with TRBJ1-1; 9 bases are a match to TRBD1. V was pared by 6 bases and J by 11 bases, with 16 bases of the junction left unmatched. There are 15 residues in the CDR3. Germline CDR1 reads MGHRA; CDR2 reads YSYEKL. The CDR3 DNA sequence: TGCGCCAGCAGTCAAACGACAGGGGGAGGAGTGTGGGCTTTCTTT. This codes for CASSQTTGGGVWAFF.

This chain connects TRBV30 to TRBJ2-3; TRBD1 matches 9 bases. CDR3 length: 14 amino acids. Germline values: CDR1 GTSNPN, CDR2 SVGIG (reference sequence). V lost 2 bases to trimming and J lost 4 bases; unmatched junction nucleotides: 4. CDR3 loop: CAWSPGTGPDTQYF. CDR3 coding DNA: TGTGCCTGGAGTCCCGGGACAGGGCCAGATACGCAGTATTTT.

This clone was picked up a small number of times. The V and J genes are TRBV19 and TRBJ1-5, with unresolved D. Germline lookup yields CDR1 LNHDA and CDR2 SQIVND (reference sequence). There are 15 residues in the CDR3. V was pared by 1 base and J by 2 bases, with 9 bases between. The CDR3 bases are TGTGCCAGTAGTATAGGGGAGTCGGGCAATCAGCCCCAGCATTTT. Residues: CASSIGESGNQPQHF.

The genes are TRBV29-1 and TRBJ2-7, with D possibly matching TRBD2 (5 bases). The V gene's germline CDR1 is SQVTM and CDR2 ANQGSEA. Trimming took off 0 bases at V and 3 bases at J, with 12 bases between the two ends. The CDR3 extends over 14 amino acids. CDR3 sequence (DNA): TGCAGCGTTGAAGAATCGAGAGGAGGCTACGAGCAGTACTTC. It encodes CSVEESRGGYEQYF.

The chain has TRBV6-6 and TRBJ1-5; 7 bases line up with TRBD1. V shed 4 bases, J shed 1 base, and the junction held 4 bases outside the gene matches. Looked up from germline, CDR1 is MNHNY and CDR2 is SVGAGI (reference sequence). This CDR3 is 15 amino acids long. As DNA, the CDR3 is TGTGCCAGCAGTTGGGCAGGGGGGAGCAATCAGCCCCAGCATTTT. The encoded protein is CASSWAGGSNQPQHF.

The chain links TRBV5-6 to TRBJ1-5, with D possibly TRBD1 on 5 matching bases. The length of the CDR3 is 17 residues. Trimming took 0 bases from V and 5 from J, leaving 18 bases between them. Germline V gene data show CDR1 as SGHDT and CDR2 as YYEEEE. The CDR3 protein is CASSLGGAGILDQPQHF. As DNA, the CDR3 is TGTGCCAGCAGCTTGGGAGGGGCGGGAATTTTGGATCAGCCCCAGCATTTT.